One sample yielded the 10 T cell receptor beta chains listed below, sequenced in a study of T cell repertoires in cytomegalovirus infection. A single record per CDR3 protein comes from TCRdb applying MiXCR to the reads. Of fewer than 550,000 distinct CDR3 sequences listed, approximately 15% are singletons. Sequencing was done on a sample of CD8+ T cells from PBMCs. The origin of the receptors is a human donor in good health (CMV status not recorded). Some clones in this sample may be carry-over from other donors' samples.

The chain is built from TRBV29-1 and TRBJ2-3; D is ambiguous. The germline CDR1 and CDR2 sequences are SQVTM and ANQGSEA. V lost 4 bases, J lost 2 bases, and 10 bases lay in between. The CDR3 sequence is 13 residues long. CDR3 bases: TGCAGCGTTGTACCCCCGAACACAGATACGCAGTATTTT. This sequence encodes CSVVPPNTDTQYF.

Many counts were recorded for this clonotype. The chain is built from TRBV28 and TRBJ2-3; D possibly matches TRBD1 or TRBD2 (5 bases each). Germline CDR1 is MDHEN and CDR2 is SYDVKM. The CDR3 contains 15 residues. The ends were cut back, 5 bases at V and 7 bases at J, with 19 bases in the middle. The CDR3 protein is CASSRRDGRAYTQYF. The CDR3 DNA follows: TGTGCCAGCAGTCGCCGGGACGGCCGGGCGTATACGCAGTATTTT.

Notes on this clonotype: A read error is possible here, since a much larger clone lies one base away. CDR3 DNA sequence: TGTGCCAGCAATACGGGACTAGGTTACGAGCAGTACTTC. Translating gives CASNTGLGYEQYF. The chain couples TRBV7-9 to TRBJ2-7, with 8 bases aligning to TRBD2. V was clipped by 7 bases and J by 4 bases; unmatched bases: 6. The CDR3 runs 13 residues. CDR1 SEHNR and CDR2 FQNEAQ come from the germline V gene (reference sequence).

The V call is TRBV7-9, the J call TRBJ2-1; 7 positions agree with TRBD1. Per the germline V gene, CDR1 is SEHNR and CDR2 is FQNEAQ (reference sequence). Trimming took 4 bases from V and 6 from J; bases not matched to a gene: 12. This CDR3 comprises 16 residues. DNA of the CDR3: TGTGCCAGCAGCTCCTCCCTAGGGGGCCGGGGCAATGAGCAGTTCTTC. Translated, it gives CASSSSLGGRGNEQFF.

This clonotype was counted many times. The J gene is TRBJ2-1, the V gene TRBV7-8; no firm D call. V lost 2 bases and J lost 0, with 14 bases in between. The CDR3 extends over 17 amino acids. Germline V lookup: CDR1 SGHVS, CDR2 FQNEAQ. CDR3 sequence (DNA): TGTGCCAGCAGCTTAAGAGATCGTGGCGGCTCCTACAATGAGCAGTTCTTC. As protein: CASSLRDRGGSYNEQFF.

This clonotype was seen more than once but under ten times. This chain connects TRBV11-2 to TRBJ2-1; D might be TRBD2 (5 bases). The germline V gene has CDR1 SGHAT and CDR2 FQNNGV. CDR3 length: 11 residues. Deletions cut 6 bases from V and 12 bases from J, with 12 bases between. The CDR3 DNA sequence: TGTGCCAGCAGTTACGGTGGGAGGCAGTTCTTC. Translating gives CASSYGGRQFF.

This clonotype was observed many times. CDR3 DNA sequence: TGTGCCAGCAGTTTGGCTAGCGGGACGGTAATGCACGAGCAGTACTTC. Translation: CASSLASGTVMHEQYF. This chain uses TRBV27 with TRBJ2-7; 9 bases are a match to TRBD2. This CDR3 comprises 16 residues. The trim removed 3 bases at V and 5 bases at J, leaving 11 bases unmatched. Germline CDR1 reads MNHEY; CDR2 reads SMNVEV (reference sequence).

V is TRBV19 and J is TRBJ1-5, with 7 bases fitting TRBD1. CDR1 and CDR2 from the germline V gene are LNHDA and SQIVND (reference sequence). The CDR3 is made up of 15 amino acids. V lost 7 bases, J lost 6 bases, and 12 bases stayed unmatched. The CDR3 protein is CASTLDRDVGQPQHF. The DNA for the CDR3 is TGTGCCAGTACACTAGACAGGGACGTCGGTCAGCCCCAGCATTTT. Using reference TRBV19 and TRBJ1-5 for the parts outside the CDR3, the full variable domain is DGGITQSPKYLFRKEGQNVTLSCEQNLNHDAMYWYRQDPGQGLRLIYYSQIVNDFQKGDIAEGYSVSREKKESFPLTVTSAQKNPTAFYLCASTLDRDVGQPQHFGDGTRLSIL.

At least ten counts were recorded for this clonotype. The chain couples TRBV20-1 to TRBJ2-1; 12 positions agree with TRBD2. This CDR3 comprises 15 residues. The ends lost 6 bases at V and 4 bases at J; junction bases unmatched: 7. CDR1 DFQATT and CDR2 SNEGSKA come from the germline V gene (reference sequence). CDR3 coding DNA: TGCAGTGCCCGGACTAGCGGGATGGGTTACAATGAGCAGTTCTTC. Amino acid sequence: CSARTSGMGYNEQFF.

This clonotype was seen ten or more times. V and J are TRBV7-6 and TRBJ2-3; TRBD2 aligns across 9 bases. Trimming cost V 4 bases and J 0 bases; bases outside gene matches: 8. Germline CDR1 and CDR2: SGHVS and FNYEAQ. The CDR3 totals 17 residues. This chain's CDR3 is CASSSPGTSFSTDTQYF. CDR3 DNA sequence: TGTGCCAGCAGCTCCCCCGGGACTAGCTTTAGCACAGATACGCAGTATTTT.